This TCR beta chain derives from a study of blood T cell repertoires in COVID-19 (dated by TCRdb to 2020 to 2022). About the study as a whole: Samples covering the acute and convalescent phases of COVID-19 were provided by collaborators in the United States, Italy and Spain. The material from the prospective study consisted of cDNA or gDNA derived from T cells, B-cell-depleted T cells, or PBMCs. Deeply sampled blood TCRbeta repertoires from subjects exposed to, actively infected with, or recovered from COVID-19 were included in the dataset. The repertoires were released in a freely available public database meant as a resource for research on the immune response to SARS-CoV-2. Samples were obtained from the ongoing ImmuneRACE study (first 160 participants) and from 1,254 subjects provided by 6 global collaborators. A de-identified subject ID, COVID-19 status, age in years and sex were almost always included in the sample metadata. Where available, HLA class I and class II types were obtained from metadata supplied by the sample provider rather than from assay-based typing.

Points the paper makes about the study in general: Clinical and demographic metadata were provided uncurated, with the amount varying by source and participant.

In the germline V gene (reference sequence), CDR1 corresponds to WNHNN and CDR2 to SYGVQD. CDR3 length: 14 amino acids, cysteine to phenylalanine. Just the 42-base CDR3 DNA is kept, in frame starting at base 1. V gives up 3 bases and J gives up 4 bases, and the segment between their germline ends measures 11 bases. Worth noting for this clone: Its antigen is unknown. Within one base of it there is no much larger clone, and no base qualities were kept.

Enrolling through a virtual design, the prospective study's participants ranged in age from roughly 18 to 90 years and lived across roughly 23 United States geographic areas. Cohort assignment in the prospective study relied on participant-reported clinical history from a screening survey and a study questionnaire. In the prospective study, whole blood, serum and a nasopharyngeal or oropharyngeal swab were collected from each participant by mobile phlebotomists. Over a roughly 2-month period, participants in the prospective study had the option of providing additional blood draws and questionnaires. Before DNA extraction, blood samples from the prospective study were shipped at room temperature or frozen. TCRbeta CDR3 regions were amplified from genomic DNA by means of the immunoSEQ Assay, a bias-controlled multiplex PCR. The original methods were these. The number of nucleated cells in each sample was estimated by amplification of reference gene primers within the assay. Sequence reads were collapsed and filtered to measure the absolute abundance of every unique TCRbeta CDR3 rearrangement. Productive Simpson clonality was computed per sample as the square root of Simpson's diversity index over productive rearrangements. Drawn from immuneACCESS, this table holds only the in-frame rearrangements with V and J called that TCRdb kept. Clones are partly lost; checked studies trace under half to an unresolved V gene and leave the rest unexplained. V, J and clone size are taken as reported in that table, and D and trimming were inferred from the DNA itself. The sample profile shows approximately 220,000 clones; roughly 87% of them were found once. The ten largest account for 2% to 3% of the sample.

Recombination connected TRBV10-1 to TRBJ2-3; there is no confident call for the D gene. Sequenced sample: PBMCs or T cells enriched from blood (not recorded which). This receptor was obtained from a woman aged 25 to 39 with acute COVID-19. The DNA sequence is given as TGCGCCAGCAGTGATCGTAAGCGCGCAGATACGCAGTATTTT. This gives the protein CASSDRKRADTQYF.